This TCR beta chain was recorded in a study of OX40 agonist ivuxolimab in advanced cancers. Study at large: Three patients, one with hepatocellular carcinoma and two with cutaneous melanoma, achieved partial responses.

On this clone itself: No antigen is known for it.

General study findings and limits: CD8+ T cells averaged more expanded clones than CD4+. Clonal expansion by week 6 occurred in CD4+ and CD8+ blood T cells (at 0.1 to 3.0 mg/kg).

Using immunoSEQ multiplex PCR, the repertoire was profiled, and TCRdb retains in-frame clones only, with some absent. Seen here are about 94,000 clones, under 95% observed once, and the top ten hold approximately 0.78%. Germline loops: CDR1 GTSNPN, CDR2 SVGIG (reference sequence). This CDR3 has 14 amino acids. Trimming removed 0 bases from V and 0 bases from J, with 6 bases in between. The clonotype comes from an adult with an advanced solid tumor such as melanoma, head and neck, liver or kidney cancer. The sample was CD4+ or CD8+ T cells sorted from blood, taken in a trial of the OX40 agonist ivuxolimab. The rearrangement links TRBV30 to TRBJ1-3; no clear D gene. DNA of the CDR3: TGTGCCTGGAGTGTCACCGGCTCTGGAAACACCATATATTTT. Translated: CAWSVTGSGNTIYF. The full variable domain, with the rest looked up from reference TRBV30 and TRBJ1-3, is SQTIHQWPATLVQPVGSPLSLECTVEGTSNPNLYWYRQAAGRGLQLLFYSVGIGQISSEVPQNLSASRPQDRQFILSSKKLLLSDSGFYLCAWSVTGSGNTIYFGEGSWLTVV.